The present T cell receptor (beta chain) was sequenced within a study of breast tumors, draining lymph nodes, adjacent tissues. Study-wide findings and caveats: Tumor T cell lymph node origin was a supported hypothesis, not proven. Findings are consistent with lymph node origin and intratumoral expansion of most tumor T cells. Tumor TCR diversity was below lymph nodes but above nontumor tissue.

The lymph nodes were axillary draining lymph nodes from breast cancer patients. This clonotype was detected many times. Antigen: not known. CDR1 and CDR2 (germline): LGHNT, FRNRAP. V was shortened by 7 bases and J by 9 bases, with 13 bases between the two germline ends. CDR3 length equals 12 residues. TCRdb re-analysed the multiplex PCR reads in MiXCR, keeping a single row per CDR3 protein. The sample holds some 150,000 distinct CDR3 sequences, 20% to 25% seen once. The chain carries TRBV12-5 and TRBJ1-5; D is unresolved. This TCR was recovered from a female donor with breast cancer. Some clones in this sample may be carry-over from other donors' samples. Sequenced material: axillary lymph node tissue. CDR3 sequence reads: CASALDLGPQHF. The CDR3, as DNA: TGTGCTAGTGCCCTAGACCTCGGGCCCCAGCATTTT.